The clone carrying this T cell receptor (beta chain) was recorded many times. What it binds is not known. The data stem from a study of blood T cells in healthy people across ages. The study, taken as a whole, reports: Unknown donor CMV status possibly confounded expanded clonotype changes. Naive CD4+ cell counts and diversity both ran higher in long-lived than in aged donors.

The CDR3 totals 14 residues. From germline, CDR1 is LGHNA and CDR2 YSLEER. Trimming took 8 bases from V and 0 from J, leaving 8 bases between them. Per-sample PBMC isolation yielded at least 6.5 million cells. No fewer than 5.5 micrograms of total RNA were isolated from every sample. For the second PCR, which ran for 7 to 11 cycles, a sample-barcoded 5' primer and a J-beta primer mix were used. TCRdb analysed the 5' RACE reads with MiXCR anew, one entry per CDR3 protein. Of about 1,500,000 distinct CDR3 sequences listed, roughly 27% were seen once; the top ten hold about 7.7%. Sequenced input: blood. This rearrangement joins TRBV4-3 to TRBJ2-6; D is undetermined. The TCR was taken from a woman aged 25 to 45 in good health. The CDR3, as DNA: TGCGCCAGCGGACGGCTCTCTGGGGCCAACGTCCTGACTTTC. Amino acids: CASGRLSGANVLTF.